This TCR beta chain comes out of a study of T-cell memory formation after mild COVID-19. Study outcomes and limitations: That cross-reactive memory joined was suggested by some responding clones appearing in pre-infection memory. Contracting clones, day 15 to 85, had balanced CD4/CD8, and later expanders favored CD4+.

This clonotype was seen many times. No antigen is known for it. The CDR3 is 16 amino acids. V trimming: 0 bases; J trimming: 4 bases; junction bases outside the gene matches: 7. Germline V gene data show CDR1 as LGHDT and CDR2 as YNNKEL (reference sequence). TCR alpha and TCR beta cDNA libraries carrying sample barcodes and UMIs were produced by 5'RACE using constant-segment primers. Each CDR3 protein gets one entry after TCRdb re-called the 5' RACE reads with MiXCR. The sample consists of nearly 250,000 distinct CDR3 sequences, 15% to 17% of them appearing once. This chain links TRBV3-1 with TRBJ2-7; 9 nucleotides line up with TRBD2. This TCR derives from an adult woman who had mild COVID-19 (a few samples of this study predate the infection). Cell type and time point are not known. Sequenced: PBMCs or a T cell subset sorted from them (not recorded which). CDR3 sequence reads: CASSQEATSGRYEQYF. Written as DNA, the CDR3 is TGTGCCAGCAGCCAAGAGGCGACTAGCGGTAGATACGAGCAGTACTTC.